This TCR beta chain was captured in a study of blood T cell repertoires in COVID-19. Study information: COVID-19 samples collected from the United States, Italy and Spain covered acute and convalescent phases.

Original processing methods: Reference gene primers were amplified, and this amplification served to estimate nucleated cell counts. Assay: immunoSEQ multiplex PCR; the TCRdb copy retains only in-frame clones and omits some. The DNA gave D and trimming, while V, J and clone size come from that table. This sample has fewer than 650,000 clones, with approximately 91% found just once. After removal of 5 bases from V and 7 bases from J, the junction contained 5 bases not matched to a gene. Germline-derived CDR1 and CDR2 are LNHDA and SQIVND (reference sequence). There are 13 residues in the CDR3. The TCR sequence derives from a woman between 45 and 60 years old with COVID-19, enrolled during active disease. The chain joins TRBV19 to TRBJ2-3; TRBD2 aligns across 8 bases. The source material was peripheral blood. The CDR3 nucleotides are TGTGCCAGTAGTCTTCCGGGGGGGCATACGCAGTATTTT. As protein: CASSLPGGHTQYF.